This record looks at one T cell receptor beta chain sequence and its context. This sample was taken from a study of blood T cell repertoires in COVID-19. Allocation to cohorts depended on clinical history reported by the participants. The CDR3 is 15 residues long. As handled by the study authors: How many nucleated cells were present was estimated from reference gene primer amplification. TCRdb keeps only in-frame clones here, not all; method: immunoSEQ multiplex PCR. The D gene and trimming were derived from the DNA, and the V and J assignments and clone size from that table. Of 220,000 or so clones listed, 90% are singletons.

Sequencing was carried out using PBMCs or T cells enriched from blood (not recorded which). The sequence was collected from a man aged 25 to 40 who had been exposed to COVID-19. The genes are TRBV21-1 and TRBJ1-2; the table calls TRBD1, which could not be checked here. TRBV21-1 is a pseudogene segment. The CDR3: CASSRTGGVHSGYTF. In DNA form, the CDR3 reads TGTGCCAGCAGCCGGACAGGGGGCGTTCACAGTGGCTACACCTTC.